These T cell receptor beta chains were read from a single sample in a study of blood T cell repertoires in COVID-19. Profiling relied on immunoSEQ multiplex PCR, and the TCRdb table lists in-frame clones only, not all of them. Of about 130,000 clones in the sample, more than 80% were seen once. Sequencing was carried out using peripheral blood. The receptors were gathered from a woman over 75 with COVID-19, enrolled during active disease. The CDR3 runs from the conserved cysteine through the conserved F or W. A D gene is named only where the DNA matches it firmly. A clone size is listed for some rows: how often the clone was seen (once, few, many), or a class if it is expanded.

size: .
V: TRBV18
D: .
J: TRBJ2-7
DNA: TGTGCCAGCTCGGGGGGTCCCTACGAGCAGTACTTC
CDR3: CASSGGPYEQYF

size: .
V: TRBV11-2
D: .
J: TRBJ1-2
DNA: TGTGCCAGCAGCTTAATGCAGGGTAGCTATGGCTACACCTTC
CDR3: CASSLMQGSYGYTF

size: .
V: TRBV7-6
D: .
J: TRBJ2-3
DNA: TGTGCCAGCAGCTTAGTTCAGGGGCTATCCAGGACAGATACGCAGTATTTT
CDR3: CASSLVQGLSRTDTQYF

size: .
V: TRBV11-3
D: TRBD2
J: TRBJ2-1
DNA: TGTGCCAGCAGCTTCGGCAGCGGGAGCCCCTACAATGAGCAGTTCTTC
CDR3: CASSFGSGSPYNEQFF

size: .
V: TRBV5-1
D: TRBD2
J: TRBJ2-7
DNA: TGCGCCAGCAGCGATTACAGCGGGGGGGGACTAGCGGGATACGAGCAGTACTTC
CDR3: CASSDYSGGGLAGYEQYF

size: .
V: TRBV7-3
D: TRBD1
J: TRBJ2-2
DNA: TGTGCCAGCAGCCCCCGACAGGGAGCCGGGGAGCTGTTTTTT
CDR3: CASSPRQGAGELFF

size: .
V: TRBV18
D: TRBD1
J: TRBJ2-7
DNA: TGTGCCAGCTCACCGCAGGGGGCAATCTACGAGCAGTACTTC
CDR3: CASSPQGAIYEQYF

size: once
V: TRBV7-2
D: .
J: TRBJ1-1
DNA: TGTGCCAGCAGCTTGGGACAAATGAACACTGAAGCTTTCTTT
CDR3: CASSLGQMNTEAFF

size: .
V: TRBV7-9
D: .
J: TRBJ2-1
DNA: TGTGCCAGCAGCTCCCATGCTAGGGGTGAGCAGTTCTTC
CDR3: CASSSHARGEQFF

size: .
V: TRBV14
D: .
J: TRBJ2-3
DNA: TGTGCCAGCAGCCAACAGACAGGGAGGACAGATACGCAGTATTTT
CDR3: CASSQQTGRTDTQYF

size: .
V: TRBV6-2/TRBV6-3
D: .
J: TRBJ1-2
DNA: TGTGCCAGCAGCATCGACAGGTCCGGCAATGGCTACACCTTC
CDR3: CASSIDRSGNGYTF

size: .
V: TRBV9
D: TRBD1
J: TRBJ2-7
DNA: TGTGCCAGCAGCGTCGGACAGGGTTTAACCTACGAGCAGTACTTC
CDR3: CASSVGQGLTYEQYF

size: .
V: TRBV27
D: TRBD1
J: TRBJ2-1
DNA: TGTGCCAGCAGCAAGACAGGGGGCGCTTACAATGAGCAGTTCTTC
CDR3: CASSKTGGAYNEQFF

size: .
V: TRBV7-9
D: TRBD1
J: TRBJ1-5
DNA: TGTGCCAGCAGCTTACAGGGGGGCGATCAGCCCCAGCATTTT
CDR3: CASSLQGGDQPQHF

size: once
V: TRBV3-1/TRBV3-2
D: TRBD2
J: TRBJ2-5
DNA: TGTGCCAGCAGCCAGGGGGGAGGGGAGACCCAGTACTTC
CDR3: CASSQGGGETQYF

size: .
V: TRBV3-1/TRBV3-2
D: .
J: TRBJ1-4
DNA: TGTGCCAGCAGCCAAGTAGGGGGTCAAGAAAAACTGTTTTTT
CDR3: CASSQVGGQEKLFF

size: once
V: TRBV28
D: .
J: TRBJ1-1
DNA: TGTGCCAGCAGTTTAGTCGGGGACACTGAAGCTTTCTTT
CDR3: CASSLVGDTEAFF

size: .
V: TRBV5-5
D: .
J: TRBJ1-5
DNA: TGTGCCAGCAGCGGCGGAGGGGACAATCAGCCCCAGCATTTT
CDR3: CASSGGGDNQPQHF

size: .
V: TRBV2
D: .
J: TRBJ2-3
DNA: TGTGCCAGCACGAGTGCAGATACGCAGTATTTT
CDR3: CASTSADTQYF

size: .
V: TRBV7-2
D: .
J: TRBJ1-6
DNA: TGTGCCAGCAGCTTAGTCTCGACAGGCGGATCACCCCTCCACTTT
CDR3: CASSLVSTGGSPLHF

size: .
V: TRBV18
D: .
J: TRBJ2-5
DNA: TGTGCCAGCTCACCAAGGGGACAAATCCAAGAGACCCAGTACTTC
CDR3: CASSPRGQIQETQYF

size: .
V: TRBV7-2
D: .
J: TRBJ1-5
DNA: TGTGCCAGCAGCTTAGATTCGGGTGGCAATCAGCCCCAGCATTTT
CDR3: CASSLDSGGNQPQHF

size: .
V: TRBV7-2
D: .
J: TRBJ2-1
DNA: TGTGCCAGCAGCTCTCAGGTCAGCTCCTACAATGAGCAGTTCTTC
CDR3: CASSSQVSSYNEQFF

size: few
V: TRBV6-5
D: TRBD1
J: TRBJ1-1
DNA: TGTGCCAGCAGTTACCTTGGACAGGTCGGGAACACTGAAGCTTTCTTT
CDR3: CASSYLGQVGNTEAFF

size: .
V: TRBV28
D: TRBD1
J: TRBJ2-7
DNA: TGTGCCAGCAGGGTGGGACAGGGAGAGCAGTACTTC
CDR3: CASRVGQGEQYF

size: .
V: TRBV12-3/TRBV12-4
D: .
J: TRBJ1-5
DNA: TGTGCCAGCAGAATACAGGGCCAGCCCCAGCATTTT
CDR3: CASRIQGQPQHF

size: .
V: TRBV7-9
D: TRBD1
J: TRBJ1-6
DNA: TGTGCCAGCAGCAAAGGGGACAGGGCTTATTCACCCCTCCACTTT
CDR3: CASSKGDRAYSPLHF

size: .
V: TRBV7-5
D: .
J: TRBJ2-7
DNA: TGTGCCAGAAGCTCCTACGGACTAGCGGGCACCTACGAGCAGTACTTC
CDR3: CARSSYGLAGTYEQYF

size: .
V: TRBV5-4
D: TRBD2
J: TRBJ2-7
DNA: TGTGCCAGCAGCTTACTTGTTGCGGGAGGGGCCTACGAGCAGTACTTC
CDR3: CASSLLVAGGAYEQYF

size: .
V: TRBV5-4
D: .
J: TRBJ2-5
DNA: TGTGCCAGCAGCTCAGGTCGCACAGGGACCCAGTACTTC
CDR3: CASSSGRTGTQYF

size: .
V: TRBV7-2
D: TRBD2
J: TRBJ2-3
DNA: TGTGCCAGCAGCTTACGGGGTAGCGGGAGCATCACAGATACGCAGTATTTT
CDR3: CASSLRGSGSITDTQYF

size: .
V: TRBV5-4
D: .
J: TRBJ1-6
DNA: TGTGCCAGCAGCTTGGGGGGTCGGTCCCGGGGTAATTCACCCCTCCACTTT
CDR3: CASSLGGRSRGNSPLHF

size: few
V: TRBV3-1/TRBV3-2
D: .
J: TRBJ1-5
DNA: TGTGCCAGCAGCCAAGATTCGGGACTGTCCAATCAGCCCCAGCATTTT
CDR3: CASSQDSGLSNQPQHF

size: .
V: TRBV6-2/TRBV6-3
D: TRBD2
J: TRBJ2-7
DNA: TGTGCCAGCAGCCGCGGGACTAGCGGGAGTAGTCCGTACTTC
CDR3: CASSRGTSGSSPYF

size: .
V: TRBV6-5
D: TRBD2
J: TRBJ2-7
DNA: TGTGCCAGCAGTTATCGGGCTAGCGGGCGGGCCTACGAGCAGTACTTC
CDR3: CASSYRASGRAYEQYF

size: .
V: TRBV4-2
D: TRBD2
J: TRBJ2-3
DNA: TGTGCCAGCAGCCATGGGGTTGGGCGGGAGCGGGGAGATACGCAGTATTTT
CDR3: CASSHGVGRERGDTQYF

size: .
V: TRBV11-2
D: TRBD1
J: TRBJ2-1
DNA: TGTGCCAGCAGCGTGAGACCGACCGGGACAGCCTACAATGAGCAGTTCTTC
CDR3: CASSVRPTGTAYNEQFF

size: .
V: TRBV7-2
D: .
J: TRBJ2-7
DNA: TGTGCCAGCAGCTTATCGTCCCAGTACGAGCAGTACTTC
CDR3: CASSLSSQYEQYF

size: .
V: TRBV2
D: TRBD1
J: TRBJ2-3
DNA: TGTGCCAGCAGTGGGACAGGGTCATCCACAGATACGCAGTATTTT
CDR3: CASSGTGSSTDTQYF

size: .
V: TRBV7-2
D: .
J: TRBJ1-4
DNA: TGTGCCAGCAGCTACGGGTTGGAATCTAATGAAAAACTGTTTTTT
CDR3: CASSYGLESNEKLFF